The 19 T cell receptor beta chains given below trace back to one sample, sequenced in a study of CXCR3-negative and CXCR3-positive naive CD8 T cells. Study results and limitations: Comparison of naive cells showed more hydrophobic TRB CDR3s in CXCR3-positive than in CXCR3-negative naive cells.

No antigen has been assigned to these receptors. All TRB cDNA libraries came from 5' RACE performed with UMI labels. TCRdb reprocessed the 5' RACE reads, with one entry per CDR3 protein and no DNA. The sample totals roughly 130,000 distinct CDR3 sequences. Sequenced sample: naive CXCR3+ CD8+ T cells from blood. Noted subset: CD45RO-CCR7+CD27+CD95- naive CD8+ T cells expressing CXCR3 (TNR3+). These receptors came from a human donor in good health. Some clones in this sample may be carry-over from other donors' samples.

V usage is TRBV7-9 and J usage is TRBJ2-7; the TRBD1 assignment by TCRdb is unverifiable without DNA. The CDR3 runs 15 residues. The germline V gene has CDR1 SEHNR and CDR2 FQNEAQ (reference sequence). This chain's CDR3 is CASSLSTGQTPEQYF.

The CDR3 reads CASNQGGREQYF. The J gene is TRBJ2-7, the V gene TRBV9; TCRdb indicates TRBD1, and absent DNA this call remains unverified. The CDR3 extends over 12 amino acids. Germline V lookup: CDR1 SGDLS, CDR2 YYNGEE.

This chain uses TRBV12-1 with TRBJ2-1; TCRdb indicates TRBD2, and absent DNA this call remains unverified. TRBV12-1 is marked as a pseudogene. This CDR3 spans 19 amino acids. The CDR3 sequence is CASKKLGASGISSYNEQFF.

The genes are TRBV5-1 and TRBJ2-1; TCRdb names TRBD2, which stays unverified in the absence of DNA. Germline CDR1 is SGHRS and CDR2 is YFSETQ. This CDR3 spans 15 amino acids. This CDR3 reads CASSGLLAGGDEQFF.

The chain uses TRBV28 and TRBJ2-2; TCRdb's D gene call, TRBD1, goes unchecked for lack of DNA. This CDR3 comprises 16 residues. CDR1 MDHEN and CDR2 SYDVKM come from the germline V gene. The CDR3 loop reads CASSLTLGANTGELFF.

The chain is built from TRBV5-1 and TRBJ1-1. The CDR3 is 12 amino acids. Germline lookup yields CDR1 SGHRS and CDR2 YFSETQ. CDR3 protein: CASSLDITEAFF.

The chain combines TRBV7-3 with TRBJ1-6; the TCRdb D gene call, TRBD1, has no DNA to confirm it. The germline V gene encodes CDR1 SGHTA and CDR2 FQGTGA. The CDR3 sequence is 14 residues long. This CDR3 is CASSLAGTGEPLHF.

The gene calls are TRBV29-1 and TRBJ2-4; checking the TCRdb D call of TRBD1 is not possible without DNA. Per germline, CDR1 SQVTM and CDR2 ANQGSEA. The CDR3 length is 14 residues. CDR3: CSVPPEIAKNIQYF. Filled out from reference TRBV29-1 and TRBJ2-4, the complete variable domain reads SAVISQKPSRDICQRGTSLTIQCQVDSQVTMMFWYRQQPGQSLTLIATANQGSEATYESGFVIDKFPISRPNLTFSTLTVSNMSPEDSSIYLCSVPPEIAKNIQYFGAGTRLSVL.

The V call is TRBV6-6, the J call TRBJ2-7; TCRdb's D gene call, TRBD2, goes unchecked for lack of DNA. Germline loops: CDR1 MNHNY, CDR2 SVGAGI (reference sequence). The CDR3 is made up of 13 amino acids. CDR3 sequence: CASSWGLEYEQYF.

The chain employs TRBV12-3 or TRBV12-4 and TRBJ2-7. The CDR3 has 15 residues. The CDR3 region is CASSLPSGRTYEQYF.

This chain links TRBV11-2 with TRBJ1-6. Germline loops: CDR1 SGHAT, CDR2 FQNNGV. The CDR3 contains 13 residues. The CDR3 loop reads CASSFAEDSPLHF.

V is TRBV4-3 and J is TRBJ2-3. The CDR3 is 14 residues long. Germline CDR1 LGHNA, CDR2 YSLEER. CDR3 in amino acids: CASSQDGSLDTQYF.

The chain joins TRBV5-4 to TRBJ2-7; TCRdb indicates TRBD1, and absent DNA this call remains unverified. This CDR3 is built from 17 residues. Germline values: CDR1 SGHNT, CDR2 YYREEE (reference sequence). The CDR3 sequence is CASRSTTGAEFLYEQYF. Looking up the rest from reference TRBV5-4 and TRBJ2-7 gives the full variable domain: ETGVTQSPTHLIKTRGQQVTLRCSSQSGHNTVSWYQQALGQGPQFIFQYYREEENGRGNFPPRFSGLQFPNYSSELNVNALELDDSALYLCASRSTTGAEFLYEQYFGPGTRLTVT.

The V and J genes are TRBV6-1 and TRBJ2-2; TCRdb gives TRBD2 as the D gene, but with no DNA this cannot be confirmed. The CDR3 extends over 18 amino acids. The germline gives CDR1 MNHNS, CDR2 SASEGT. The CDR3 is CASSDWELTDANTGELFF.

This chain joins TRBV9 and TRBJ2-7. The CDR3 is 14 amino acids. The germline V gene encodes CDR1 SGDLS and CDR2 YYNGEE. This CDR3 is CASSRPSHGYEQYF.

The V and J genes are TRBV6-5 and TRBJ2-4; no DNA is available, so the TRBD1 call from TCRdb remains unchecked. Germline assignment: CDR1 MNHEY and CDR2 SVGAGI. The CDR3 covers 14 residues. The CDR3 protein is CASRRQGSKNIQYF.

CDR3 loop: CASSPRGWADSREKLFF. V gene TRBV6-1 combines with J gene TRBJ1-4; TCRdb designates TRBD1, a call that cannot be tested without DNA. Germline V gene data show CDR1 as MNHNS and CDR2 as SASEGT. CDR3 length: 17 amino acids.

The rearrangement links TRBV25-1 to TRBJ2-4; TCRdb proposes TRBD2, but this gene call is untestable without DNA. The V gene's germline CDR1 is MGHDK and CDR2 SYGVNS. The length of the CDR3 is 15 residues. This chain's CDR3 is CASSDWGLNADIQYF.

J is TRBJ1-5 and V is TRBV6-5; TCRdb gives TRBD1 as the D gene, but with no DNA this cannot be confirmed. The V gene's germline CDR1 is MNHEY and CDR2 SVGAGI. CDR3 length equals 13 residues. The CDR3 loop reads CASRGTGNQPQHF.